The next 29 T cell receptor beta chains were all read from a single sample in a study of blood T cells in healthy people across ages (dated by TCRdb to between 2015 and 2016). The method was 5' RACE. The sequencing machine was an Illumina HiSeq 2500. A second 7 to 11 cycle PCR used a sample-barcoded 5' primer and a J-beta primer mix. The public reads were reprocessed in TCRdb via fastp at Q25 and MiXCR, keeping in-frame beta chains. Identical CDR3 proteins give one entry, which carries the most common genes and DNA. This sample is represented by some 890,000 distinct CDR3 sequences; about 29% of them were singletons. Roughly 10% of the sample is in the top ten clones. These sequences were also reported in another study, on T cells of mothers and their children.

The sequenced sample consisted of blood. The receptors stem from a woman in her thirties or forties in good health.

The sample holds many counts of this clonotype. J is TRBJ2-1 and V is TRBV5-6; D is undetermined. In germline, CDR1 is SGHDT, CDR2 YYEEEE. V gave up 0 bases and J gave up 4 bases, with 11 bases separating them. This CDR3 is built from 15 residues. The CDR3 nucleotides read TGTGCCAGCAGCTTGGTTATTACCTTATACAATGAGCAGTTCTTC. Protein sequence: CASSLVITLYNEQFF.

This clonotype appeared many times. The CDR3: CATSAPGTINQPQHF. CDR3 coding DNA: TGTGCCACCAGTGCCCCCGGGACCATTAATCAGCCCCAGCATTTT. The chain couples TRBV24-1 to TRBJ1-5, with a weak D call TRBD1 (5 bases). CDR1 is KGHDR, CDR2 SFDVKD, per germline. This CDR3 region has 15 residues. Deletions cut 5 bases from V and 4 bases from J, with 14 bases between.

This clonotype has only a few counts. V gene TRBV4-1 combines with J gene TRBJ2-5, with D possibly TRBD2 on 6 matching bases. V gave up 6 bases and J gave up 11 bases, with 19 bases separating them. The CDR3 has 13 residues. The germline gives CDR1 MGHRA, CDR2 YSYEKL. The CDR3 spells CASSPRDSSEQYF. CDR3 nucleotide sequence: TGCGCCAGCAGTCCTAGGGACTCATCGGAGCAGTACTTC.

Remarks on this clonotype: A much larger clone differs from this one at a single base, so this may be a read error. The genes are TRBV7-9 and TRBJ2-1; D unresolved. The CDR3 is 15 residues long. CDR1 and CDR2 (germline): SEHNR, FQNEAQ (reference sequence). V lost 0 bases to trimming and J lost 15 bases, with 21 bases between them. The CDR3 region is CASSLARSSIPGGFF. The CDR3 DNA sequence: TGTGCCAGCAGCTTAGCCCGCTCGTCGATCCCGGGCGGGTTCTTC.

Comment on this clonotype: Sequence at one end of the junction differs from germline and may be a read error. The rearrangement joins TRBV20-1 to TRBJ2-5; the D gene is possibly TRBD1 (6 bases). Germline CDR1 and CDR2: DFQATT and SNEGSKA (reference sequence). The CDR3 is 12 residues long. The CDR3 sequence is CSARGDKETQYF. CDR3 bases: TGCAGTGCGAGAGGGGACAAAGAGACCCAGTACTTC.

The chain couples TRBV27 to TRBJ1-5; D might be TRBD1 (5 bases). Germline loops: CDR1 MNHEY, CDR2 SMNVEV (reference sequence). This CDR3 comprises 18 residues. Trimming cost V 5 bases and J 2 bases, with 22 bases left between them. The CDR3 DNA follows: TGTGCCAGCAGTCCTCTACGCGGGGGTCGCTCGGGCAATCAGCCCCAGCATTTT. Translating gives CASSPLRGGRSGNQPQHF.

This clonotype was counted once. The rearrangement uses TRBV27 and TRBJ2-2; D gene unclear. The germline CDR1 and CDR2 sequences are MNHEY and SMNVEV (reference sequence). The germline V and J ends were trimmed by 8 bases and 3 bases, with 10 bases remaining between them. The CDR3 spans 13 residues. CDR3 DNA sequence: TGTGCCAGCCTACAGCCTTACACCGGGGAGCTGTTTTTT. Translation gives CASLQPYTGELFF.

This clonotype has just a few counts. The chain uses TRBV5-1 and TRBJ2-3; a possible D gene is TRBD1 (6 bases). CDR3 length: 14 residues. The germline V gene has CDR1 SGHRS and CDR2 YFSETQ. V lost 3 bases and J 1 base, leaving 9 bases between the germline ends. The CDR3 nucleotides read TGCGCCAGCAGCTCAAGACAGGGCACAGATACGCAGTATTTT. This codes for CASSSRQGTDTQYF.

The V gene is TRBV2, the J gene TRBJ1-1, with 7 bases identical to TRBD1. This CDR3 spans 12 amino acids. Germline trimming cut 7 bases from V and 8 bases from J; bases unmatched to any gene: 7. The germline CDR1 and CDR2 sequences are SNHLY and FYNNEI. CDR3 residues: CASNGRGLEAFF. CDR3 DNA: TGTGCCAGCAATGGCAGGGGGTTGGAAGCTTTCTTT.

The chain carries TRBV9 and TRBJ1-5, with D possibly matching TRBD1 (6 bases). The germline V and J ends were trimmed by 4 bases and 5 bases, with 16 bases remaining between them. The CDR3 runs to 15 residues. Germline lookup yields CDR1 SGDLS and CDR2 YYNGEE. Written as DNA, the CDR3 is TGTGCCAGCAGCCCGGGGGGGCTCGAGTATCAGCCCCAGCATTTT. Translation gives CASSPGGLEYQPQHF.

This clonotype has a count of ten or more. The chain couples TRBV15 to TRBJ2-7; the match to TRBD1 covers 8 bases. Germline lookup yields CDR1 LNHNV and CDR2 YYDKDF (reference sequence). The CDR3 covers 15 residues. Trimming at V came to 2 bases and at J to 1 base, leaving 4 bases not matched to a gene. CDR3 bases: TGTGCCACCAGCAGAACCCAGGGGGCTTCCTACGAGCAGTACTTC. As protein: CATSRTQGASYEQYF.

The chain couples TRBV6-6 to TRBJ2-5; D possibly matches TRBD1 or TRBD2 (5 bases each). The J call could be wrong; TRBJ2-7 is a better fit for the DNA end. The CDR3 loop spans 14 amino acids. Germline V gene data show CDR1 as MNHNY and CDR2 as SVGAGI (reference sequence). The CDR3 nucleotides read TGTGCCAGCAGTTACGTCCAGGGAGTAGGCGAGCAGTACTTC. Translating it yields CASSYVQGVGEQYF.

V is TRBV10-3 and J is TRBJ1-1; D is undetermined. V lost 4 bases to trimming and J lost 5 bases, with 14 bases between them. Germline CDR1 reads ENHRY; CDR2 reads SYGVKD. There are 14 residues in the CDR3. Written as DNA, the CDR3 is TGTGCCATCAGTGTAGGTGGGGTGGAAACTGAAGCTTTCTTT. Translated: CAISVGGVETEAFF.

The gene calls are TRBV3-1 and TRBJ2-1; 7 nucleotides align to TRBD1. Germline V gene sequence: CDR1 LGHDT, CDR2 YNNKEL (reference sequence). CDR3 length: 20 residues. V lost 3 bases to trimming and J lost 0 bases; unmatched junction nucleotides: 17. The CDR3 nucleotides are TGTGCCAGCAGCCATAGCCATGCCAGGGACAGAGTAGCCTCCTACAATGAGCAGTTCTTC. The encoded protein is CASSHSHARDRVASYNEQFF.

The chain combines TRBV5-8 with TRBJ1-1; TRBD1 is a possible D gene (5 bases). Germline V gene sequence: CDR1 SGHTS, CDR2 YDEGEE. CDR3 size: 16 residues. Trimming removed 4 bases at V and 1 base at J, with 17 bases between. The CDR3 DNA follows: TGTGCCAGCAGCCCTAGGGGCGCCGCAAAGAACACTGAAGCTTTCTTT. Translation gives CASSPRGAAKNTEAFF.

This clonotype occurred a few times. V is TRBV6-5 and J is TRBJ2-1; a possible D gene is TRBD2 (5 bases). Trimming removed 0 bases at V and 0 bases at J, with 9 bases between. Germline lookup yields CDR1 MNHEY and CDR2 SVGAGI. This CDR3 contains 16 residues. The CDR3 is CASSYSPGGSYNEQFF. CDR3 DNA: TGTGCCAGCAGTTACTCCCCCGGAGGCTCCTACAATGAGCAGTTCTTC.

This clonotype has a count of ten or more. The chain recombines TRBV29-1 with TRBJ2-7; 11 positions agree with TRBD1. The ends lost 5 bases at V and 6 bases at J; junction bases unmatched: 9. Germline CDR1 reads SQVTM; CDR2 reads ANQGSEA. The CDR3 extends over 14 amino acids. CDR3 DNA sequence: TGCAGCGTTAATACCGGGACAGGGGGTAGCGAGCAGTACTTC. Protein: CSVNTGTGGSEQYF.

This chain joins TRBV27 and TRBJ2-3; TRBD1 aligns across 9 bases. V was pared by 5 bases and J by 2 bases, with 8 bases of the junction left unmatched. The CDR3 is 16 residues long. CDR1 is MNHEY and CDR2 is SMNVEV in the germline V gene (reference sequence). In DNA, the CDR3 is TGTGCCAGCAGTGGACAGGGGAGGTTGCACACAGATACGCAGTATTTT. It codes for CASSGQGRLHTDTQYF.

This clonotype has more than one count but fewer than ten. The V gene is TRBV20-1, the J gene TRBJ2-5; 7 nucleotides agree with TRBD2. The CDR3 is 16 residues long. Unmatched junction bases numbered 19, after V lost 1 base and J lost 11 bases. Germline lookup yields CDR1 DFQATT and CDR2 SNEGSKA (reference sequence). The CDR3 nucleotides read TGCAGTGCTAGAGTCAACGGGCGGGGGTTATCCAATGAGCAGTACTTC. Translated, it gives CSARVNGRGLSNEQYF.

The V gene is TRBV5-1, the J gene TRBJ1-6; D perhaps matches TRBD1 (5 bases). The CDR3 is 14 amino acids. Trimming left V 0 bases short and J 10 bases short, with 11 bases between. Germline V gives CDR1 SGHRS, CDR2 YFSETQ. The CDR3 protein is CASSLEGRGSPLHF. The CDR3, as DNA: TGCGCCAGCAGCTTGGAGGGCCGGGGGTCACCCCTCCACTTT.

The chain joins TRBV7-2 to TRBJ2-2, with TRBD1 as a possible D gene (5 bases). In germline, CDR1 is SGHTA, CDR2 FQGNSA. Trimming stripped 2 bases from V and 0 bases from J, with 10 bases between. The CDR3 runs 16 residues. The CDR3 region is CASSLHQGANTGELFF. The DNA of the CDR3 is TGTGCCAGCAGCTTACATCAGGGCGCGAACACCGGGGAGCTGTTTTTT.

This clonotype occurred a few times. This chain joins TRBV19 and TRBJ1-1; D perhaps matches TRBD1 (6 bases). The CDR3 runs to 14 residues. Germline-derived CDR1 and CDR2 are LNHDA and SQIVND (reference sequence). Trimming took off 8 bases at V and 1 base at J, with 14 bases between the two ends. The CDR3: CASGPDRRNTEAFF. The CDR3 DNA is TGTGCCAGTGGGCCCGACAGGAGGAACACTGAAGCTTTCTTT.

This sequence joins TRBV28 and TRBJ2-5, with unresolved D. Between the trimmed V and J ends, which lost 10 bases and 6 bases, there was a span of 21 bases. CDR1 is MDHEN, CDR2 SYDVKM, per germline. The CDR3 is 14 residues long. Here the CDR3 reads CATVPIVRRQTQYF. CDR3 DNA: TGTGCCACGGTCCCCATAGTCCGAAGGCAGACCCAGTACTTC.

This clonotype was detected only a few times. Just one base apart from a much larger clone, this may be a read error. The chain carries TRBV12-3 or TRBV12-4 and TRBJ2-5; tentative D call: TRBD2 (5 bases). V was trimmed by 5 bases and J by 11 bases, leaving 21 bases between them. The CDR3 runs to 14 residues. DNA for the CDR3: TGTGCCAGCAGTCAAATACGGACCCGGGATGAGCAGTACTTC. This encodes CASSQIRTRDEQYF.

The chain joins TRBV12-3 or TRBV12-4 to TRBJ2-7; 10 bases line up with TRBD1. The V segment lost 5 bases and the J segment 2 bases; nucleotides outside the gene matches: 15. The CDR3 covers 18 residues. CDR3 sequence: CASSPQTGQGIFAYEQYF. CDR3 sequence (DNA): TGTGCCAGCAGTCCCCAAACGGGACAGGGGATTTTTGCCTACGAGCAGTACTTC.

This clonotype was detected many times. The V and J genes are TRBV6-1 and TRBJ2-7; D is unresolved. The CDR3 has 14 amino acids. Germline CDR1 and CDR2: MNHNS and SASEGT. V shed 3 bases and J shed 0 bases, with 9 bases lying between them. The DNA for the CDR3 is TGTGCCAGCAGTGAGACTCCTAGCTCCTACGAGCAGTACTTC. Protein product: CASSETPSSYEQYF.

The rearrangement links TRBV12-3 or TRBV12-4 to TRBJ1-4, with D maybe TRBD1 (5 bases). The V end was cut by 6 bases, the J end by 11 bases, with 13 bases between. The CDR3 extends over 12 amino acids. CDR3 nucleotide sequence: TGTGCCAGCAGGGGGCAGGATCAGAAACTGTTTTTT. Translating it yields CASRGQDQKLFF.

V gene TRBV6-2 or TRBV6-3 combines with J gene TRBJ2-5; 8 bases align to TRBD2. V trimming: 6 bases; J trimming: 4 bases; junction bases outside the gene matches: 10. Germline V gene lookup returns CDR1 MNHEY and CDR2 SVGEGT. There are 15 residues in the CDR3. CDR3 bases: TGTGCCAGCAGCTACATCGGGACTAGGGGAGAGACCCAGTACTTC. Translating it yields CASSYIGTRGETQYF.

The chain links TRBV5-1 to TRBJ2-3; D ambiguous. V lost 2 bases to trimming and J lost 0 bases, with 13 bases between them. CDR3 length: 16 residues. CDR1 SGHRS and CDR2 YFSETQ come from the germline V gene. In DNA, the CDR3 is TGCGCCAGCAGCTTCAGAAGTAGGGCTAGCACAGATACGCAGTATTTT. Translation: CASSFRSRASTDTQYF.